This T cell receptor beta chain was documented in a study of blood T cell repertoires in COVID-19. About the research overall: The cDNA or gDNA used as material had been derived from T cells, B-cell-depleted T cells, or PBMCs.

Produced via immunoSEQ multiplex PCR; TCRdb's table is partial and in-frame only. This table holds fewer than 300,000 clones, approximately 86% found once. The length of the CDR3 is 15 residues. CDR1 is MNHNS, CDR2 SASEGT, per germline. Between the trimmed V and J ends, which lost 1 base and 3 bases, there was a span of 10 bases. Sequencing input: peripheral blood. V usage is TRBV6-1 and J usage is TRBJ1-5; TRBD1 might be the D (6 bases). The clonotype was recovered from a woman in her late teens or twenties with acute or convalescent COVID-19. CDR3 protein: CASSEVRGNNQPQHF. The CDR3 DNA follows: TGTGCCAGCAGTGAAGTAAGGGGGAACAATCAGCCCCAGCATTTT.